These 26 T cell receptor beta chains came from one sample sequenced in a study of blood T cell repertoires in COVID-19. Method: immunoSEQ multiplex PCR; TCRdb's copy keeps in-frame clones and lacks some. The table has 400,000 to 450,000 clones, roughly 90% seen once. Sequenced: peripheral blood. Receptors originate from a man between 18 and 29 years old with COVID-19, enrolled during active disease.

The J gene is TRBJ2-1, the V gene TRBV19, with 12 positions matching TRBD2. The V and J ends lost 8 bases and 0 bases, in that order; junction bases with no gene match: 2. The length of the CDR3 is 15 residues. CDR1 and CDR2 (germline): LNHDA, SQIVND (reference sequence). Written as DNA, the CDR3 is TGTGCCAGTGAGACTAGCGGGAGCTCCTACAATGAGCAGTTCTTC. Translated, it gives CASETSGSSYNEQFF.

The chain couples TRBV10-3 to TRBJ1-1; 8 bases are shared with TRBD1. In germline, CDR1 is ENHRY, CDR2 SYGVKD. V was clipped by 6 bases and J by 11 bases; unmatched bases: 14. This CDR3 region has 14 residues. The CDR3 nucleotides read TGTGCCATCAGGGAACAGGGGGGCTTGGTGGGGGCTTTCTTT. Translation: CAIREQGGLVGAFF.

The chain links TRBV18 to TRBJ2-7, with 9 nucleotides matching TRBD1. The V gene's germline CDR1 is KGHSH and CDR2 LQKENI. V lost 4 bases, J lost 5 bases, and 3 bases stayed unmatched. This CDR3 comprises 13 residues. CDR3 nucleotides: TGTGCCAGCTCACGACAGGGGGGGAACGAGCAGTACTTC. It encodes CASSRQGGNEQYF.

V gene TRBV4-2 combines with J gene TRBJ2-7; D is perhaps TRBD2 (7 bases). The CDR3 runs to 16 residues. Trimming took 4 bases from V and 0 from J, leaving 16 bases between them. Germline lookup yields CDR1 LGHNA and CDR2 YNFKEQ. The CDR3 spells CASSLEGGGPSYEQYF. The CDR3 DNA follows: TGTGCCAGCAGCCTAGAAGGGGGGGGGCCCTCCTACGAGCAGTACTTC.

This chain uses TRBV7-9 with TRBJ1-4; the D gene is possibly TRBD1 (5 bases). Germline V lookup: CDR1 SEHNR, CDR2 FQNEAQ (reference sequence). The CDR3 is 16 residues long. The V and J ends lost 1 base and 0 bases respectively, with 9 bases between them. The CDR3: CASSLGRTTTNEKLFF. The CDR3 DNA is TGTGCCAGCAGCTTAGGCAGGACAACAACTAATGAAAAACTGTTTTTT. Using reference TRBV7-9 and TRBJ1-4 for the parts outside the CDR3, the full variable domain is DTGVSQNPRHKITKRGQNVTFRCDPISEHNRLYWYRQTLGQGPEFLTYFQNEAQLEKSRLLSDRFSAERPKGSFSTLEIQRTEQGDSAMYLCASSLGRTTTNEKLFFGSGTQLSVL.

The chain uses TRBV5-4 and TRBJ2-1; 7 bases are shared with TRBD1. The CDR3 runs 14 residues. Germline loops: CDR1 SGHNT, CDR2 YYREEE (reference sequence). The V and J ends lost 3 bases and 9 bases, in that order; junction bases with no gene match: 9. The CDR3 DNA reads TGTGCCAGCAGCTCTGACAGGGATTCTCCTGAGCAGTTCTTC. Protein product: CASSSDRDSPEQFF. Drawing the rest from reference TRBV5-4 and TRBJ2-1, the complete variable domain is ETGVTQSPTHLIKTRGQQVTLRCSSQSGHNTVSWYQQALGQGPQFIFQYYREEENGRGNFPPRFSGLQFPNYSSELNVNALELDDSALYLCASSSDRDSPEQFFGPGTRLTVL.

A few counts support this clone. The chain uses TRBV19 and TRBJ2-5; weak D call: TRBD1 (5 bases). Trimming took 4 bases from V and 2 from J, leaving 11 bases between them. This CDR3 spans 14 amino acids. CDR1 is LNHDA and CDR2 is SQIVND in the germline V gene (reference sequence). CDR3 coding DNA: TGTGCCAGTAGTAGGTACACAGGACAAGAGACCCAGTACTTC. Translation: CASSRYTGQETQYF.

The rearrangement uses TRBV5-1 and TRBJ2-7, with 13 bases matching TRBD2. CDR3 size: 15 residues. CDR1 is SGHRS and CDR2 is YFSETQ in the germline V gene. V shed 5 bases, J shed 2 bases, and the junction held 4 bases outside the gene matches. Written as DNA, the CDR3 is TGCGCCAGCAGAAAAACTAGCGGGAGGGCCTACGAGCAGTACTTC. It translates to CASRKTSGRAYEQYF.

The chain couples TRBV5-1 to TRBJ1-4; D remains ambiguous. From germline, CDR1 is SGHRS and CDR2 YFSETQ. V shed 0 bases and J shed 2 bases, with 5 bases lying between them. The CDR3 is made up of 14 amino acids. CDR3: CASSLEQTNEKLFF. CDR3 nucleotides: TGCGCCAGCAGCTTGGAACAGACTAATGAAAAACTGTTTTTT.

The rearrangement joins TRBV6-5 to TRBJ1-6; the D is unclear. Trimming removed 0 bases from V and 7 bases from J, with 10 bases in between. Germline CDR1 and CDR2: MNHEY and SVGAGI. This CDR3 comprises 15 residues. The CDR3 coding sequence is TGTGCCAGCAGTTACTCAGGAGGACCAAATTCACCCCTCCACTTT. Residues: CASSYSGGPNSPLHF.

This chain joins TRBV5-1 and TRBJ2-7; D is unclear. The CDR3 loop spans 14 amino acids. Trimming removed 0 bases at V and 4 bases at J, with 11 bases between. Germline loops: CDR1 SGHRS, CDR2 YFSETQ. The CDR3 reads CASSLEPQIYEQYF. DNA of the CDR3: TGCGCCAGCAGCTTGGAACCACAGATATACGAGCAGTACTTC.

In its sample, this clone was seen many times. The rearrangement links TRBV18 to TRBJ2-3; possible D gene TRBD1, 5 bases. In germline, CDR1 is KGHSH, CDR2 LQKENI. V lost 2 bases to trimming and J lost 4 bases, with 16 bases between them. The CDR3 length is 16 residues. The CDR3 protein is CASSPGVKSRADTQYF. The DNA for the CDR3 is TGTGCCAGCTCACCAGGGGTGAAGAGCAGGGCAGATACGCAGTATTTT.

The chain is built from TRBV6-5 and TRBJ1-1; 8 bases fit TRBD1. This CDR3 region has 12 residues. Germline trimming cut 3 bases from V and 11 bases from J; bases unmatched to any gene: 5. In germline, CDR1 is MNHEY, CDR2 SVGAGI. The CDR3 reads CASSYTGGGAFF. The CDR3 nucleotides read TGTGCCAGCAGTTATACAGGGGGGGGTGCTTTCTTT.

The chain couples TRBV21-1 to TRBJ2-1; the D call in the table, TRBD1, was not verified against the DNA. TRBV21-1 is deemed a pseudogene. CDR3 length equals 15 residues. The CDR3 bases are TGTGCCACTCGACAGGGGCCCCCTGCCCGAAATGAGCAGTTCTTC. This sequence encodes CATRQGPPARNEQFF.

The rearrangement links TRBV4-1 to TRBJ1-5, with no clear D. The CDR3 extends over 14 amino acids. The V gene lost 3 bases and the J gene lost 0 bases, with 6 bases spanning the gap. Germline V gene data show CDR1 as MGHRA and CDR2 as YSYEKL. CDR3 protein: CASSQSYSNQPQHF. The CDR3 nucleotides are TGCGCCAGCAGCCAGTCCTATAGCAATCAGCCCCAGCATTTT.

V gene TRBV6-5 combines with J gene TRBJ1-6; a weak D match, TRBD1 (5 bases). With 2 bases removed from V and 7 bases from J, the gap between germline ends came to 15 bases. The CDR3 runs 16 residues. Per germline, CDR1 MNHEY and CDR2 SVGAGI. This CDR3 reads CASSYRARVENSPLHF. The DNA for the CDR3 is TGTGCCAGCAGTTACCGGGCCAGGGTTGAGAATTCACCCCTCCACTTT.

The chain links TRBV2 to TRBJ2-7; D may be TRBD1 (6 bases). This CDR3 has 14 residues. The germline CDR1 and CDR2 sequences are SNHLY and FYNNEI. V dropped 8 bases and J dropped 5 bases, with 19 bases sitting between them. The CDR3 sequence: CASGDTGLRNEQYF. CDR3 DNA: TGTGCCAGCGGGGACACAGGGTTGAGGAACGAGCAGTACTTC.

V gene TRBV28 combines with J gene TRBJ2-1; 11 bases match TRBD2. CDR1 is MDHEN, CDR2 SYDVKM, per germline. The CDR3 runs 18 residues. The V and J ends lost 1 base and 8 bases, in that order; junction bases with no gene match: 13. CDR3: CASSLFAGASGRLDEQFF. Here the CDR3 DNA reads TGTGCCAGCAGTTTATTTGCGGGTGCTAGCGGGAGGTTGGATGAGCAGTTCTTC. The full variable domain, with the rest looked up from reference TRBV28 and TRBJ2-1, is DVKVTQSSRYLVKRTGEKVFLECVQDMDHENMFWYRQDPGLGLRLIYFSYDVKMKEKGDIPEGYSVSREKKERFSLILESASTNQTSMYLCASSLFAGASGRLDEQFFGPGTRLTVL.

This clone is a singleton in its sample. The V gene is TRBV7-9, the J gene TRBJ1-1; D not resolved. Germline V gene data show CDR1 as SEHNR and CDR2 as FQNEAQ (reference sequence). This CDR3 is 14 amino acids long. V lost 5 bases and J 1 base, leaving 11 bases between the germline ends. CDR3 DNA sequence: TGTGCCAGCAGCGGAAGCGATTCGAACACTGAAGCTTTCTTT. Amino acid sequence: CASSGSDSNTEAFF.

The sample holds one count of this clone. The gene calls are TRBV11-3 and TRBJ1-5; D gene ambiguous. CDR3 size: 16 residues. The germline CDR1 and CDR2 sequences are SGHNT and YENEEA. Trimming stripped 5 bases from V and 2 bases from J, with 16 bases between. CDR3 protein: CASSLGLAAGNQPQHF. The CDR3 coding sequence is TGTGCCAGCAGCCTTGGACTAGCGGCAGGCAATCAGCCCCAGCATTTT.

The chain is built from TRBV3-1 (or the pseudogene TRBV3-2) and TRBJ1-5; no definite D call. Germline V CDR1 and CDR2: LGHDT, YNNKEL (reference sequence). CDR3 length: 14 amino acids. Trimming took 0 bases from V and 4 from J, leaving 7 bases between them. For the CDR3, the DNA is TGTGCCAGCAGCCAAGACCTCACAAATCAGCCCCAGCATTTT. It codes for CASSQDLTNQPQHF.

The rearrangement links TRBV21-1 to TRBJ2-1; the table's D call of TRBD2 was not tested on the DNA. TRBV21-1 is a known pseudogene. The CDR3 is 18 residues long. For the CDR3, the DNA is TGTGCCAGCAGCAAATATTGCCGGGCGGGGTTCCCCTACAATGAGCAGTTCTTC. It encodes CASSKYCRAGFPYNEQFF.

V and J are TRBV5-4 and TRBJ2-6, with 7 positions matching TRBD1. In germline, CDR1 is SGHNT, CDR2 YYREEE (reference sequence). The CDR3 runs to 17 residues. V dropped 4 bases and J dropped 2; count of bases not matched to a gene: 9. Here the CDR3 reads CASSMATGAAGANVLTF. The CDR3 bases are TGTGCCAGCAGCATGGCTACAGGGGCTGCTGGGGCCAACGTCCTGACTTTC.

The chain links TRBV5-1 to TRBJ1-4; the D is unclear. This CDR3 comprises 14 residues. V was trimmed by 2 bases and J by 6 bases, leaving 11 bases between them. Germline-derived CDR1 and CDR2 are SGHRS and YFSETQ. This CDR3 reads CASSFLSQDEKLFF. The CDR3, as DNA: TGCGCCAGCAGCTTCCTGAGCCAAGATGAAAAACTGTTTTTT.

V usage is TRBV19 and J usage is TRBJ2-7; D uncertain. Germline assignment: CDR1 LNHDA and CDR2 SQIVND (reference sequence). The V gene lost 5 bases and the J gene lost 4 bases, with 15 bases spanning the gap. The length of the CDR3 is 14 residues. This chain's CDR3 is CASSANKPLYEQYF. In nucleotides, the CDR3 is TGTGCCAGTAGTGCCAACAAACCGTTATACGAGCAGTACTTC.

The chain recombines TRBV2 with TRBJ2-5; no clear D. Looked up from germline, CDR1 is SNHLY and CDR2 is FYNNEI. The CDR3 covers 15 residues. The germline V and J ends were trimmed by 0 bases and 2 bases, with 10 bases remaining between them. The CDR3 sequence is CASSEALAVQETQYF. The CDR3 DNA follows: TGTGCCAGCAGTGAAGCGCTGGCAGTACAAGAGACCCAGTACTTC. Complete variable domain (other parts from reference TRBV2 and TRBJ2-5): EPEVTQTPSHQVTQMGQEVILRCVPISNHLYFYWYRQILGQKVEFLVSFYNNEISEKSEIFDDQFSVERPDGSNFTLKIRSTKLEDSAMYFCASSEALAVQETQYFGPGTRLLVL.